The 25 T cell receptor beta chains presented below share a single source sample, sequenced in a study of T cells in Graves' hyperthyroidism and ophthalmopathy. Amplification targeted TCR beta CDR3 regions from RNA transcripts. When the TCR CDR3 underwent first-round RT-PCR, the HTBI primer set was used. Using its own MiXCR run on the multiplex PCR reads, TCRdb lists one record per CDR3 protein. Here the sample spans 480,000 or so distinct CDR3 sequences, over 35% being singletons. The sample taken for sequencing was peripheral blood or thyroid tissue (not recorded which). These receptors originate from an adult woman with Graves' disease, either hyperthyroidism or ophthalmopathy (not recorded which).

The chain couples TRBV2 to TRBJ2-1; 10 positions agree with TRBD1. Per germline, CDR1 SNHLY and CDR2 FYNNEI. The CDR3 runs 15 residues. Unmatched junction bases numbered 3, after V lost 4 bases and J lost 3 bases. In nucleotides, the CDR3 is TGTGCCAGCAGTGTCCGGACAGGGGGCTACAATGAGCAGTTCTTC. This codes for CASSVRTGGYNEQFF.

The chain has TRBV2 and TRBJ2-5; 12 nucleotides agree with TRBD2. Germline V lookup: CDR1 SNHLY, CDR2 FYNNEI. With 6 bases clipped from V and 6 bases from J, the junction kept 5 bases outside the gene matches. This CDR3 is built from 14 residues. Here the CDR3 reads CASSRRTSGKTQYF. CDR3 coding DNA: TGTGCCAGCAGCCGTCGGACTAGCGGGAAGACCCAGTACTTC.

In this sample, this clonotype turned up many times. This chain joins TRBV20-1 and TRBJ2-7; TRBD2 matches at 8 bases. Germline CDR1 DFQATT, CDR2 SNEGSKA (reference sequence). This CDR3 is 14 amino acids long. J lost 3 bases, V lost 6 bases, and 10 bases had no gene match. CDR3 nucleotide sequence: TGCAGTGCCGTACTAAGCGGGAGTGACTACGAGCAGTACTTC. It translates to CSAVLSGSDYEQYF.

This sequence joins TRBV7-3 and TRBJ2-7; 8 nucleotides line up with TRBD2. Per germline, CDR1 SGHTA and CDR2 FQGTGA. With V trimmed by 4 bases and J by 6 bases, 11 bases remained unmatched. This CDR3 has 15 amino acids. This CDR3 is CASSWGAGGRSEQYF. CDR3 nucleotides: TGTGCCAGCAGCTGGGGGGCGGGAGGCCGCTCCGAGCAGTACTTC.

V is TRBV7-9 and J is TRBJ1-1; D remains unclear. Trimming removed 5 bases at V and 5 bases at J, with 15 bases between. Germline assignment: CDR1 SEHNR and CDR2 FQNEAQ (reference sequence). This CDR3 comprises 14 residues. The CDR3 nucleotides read TGTGCCAGCAGCCCCGACGGGCGAAAGACTGAAGCTTTCTTT. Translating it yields CASSPDGRKTEAFF.

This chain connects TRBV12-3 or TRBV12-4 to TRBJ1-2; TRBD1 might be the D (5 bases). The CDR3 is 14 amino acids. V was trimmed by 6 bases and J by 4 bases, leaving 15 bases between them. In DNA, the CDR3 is TGTGCCAGCAGCGGACAAACCGGAGTCTATGGCTACACCTTC. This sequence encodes CASSGQTGVYGYTF.

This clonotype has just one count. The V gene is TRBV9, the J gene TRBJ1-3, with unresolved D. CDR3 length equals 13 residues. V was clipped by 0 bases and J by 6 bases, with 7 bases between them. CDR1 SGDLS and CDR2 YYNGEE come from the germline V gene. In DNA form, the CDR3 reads TGTGCCAGCAGCGTAGCCGGCTCAAACACCATATATTTT. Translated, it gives CASSVAGSNTIYF.

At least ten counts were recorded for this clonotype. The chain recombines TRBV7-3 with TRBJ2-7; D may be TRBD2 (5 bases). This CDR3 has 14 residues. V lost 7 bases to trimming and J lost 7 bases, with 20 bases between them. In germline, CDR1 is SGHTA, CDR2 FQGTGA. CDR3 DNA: TGTGCCAGCAACGGGGTTACGCCGTCATGGGAGCAGTACTTC. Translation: CASNGVTPSWEQYF.

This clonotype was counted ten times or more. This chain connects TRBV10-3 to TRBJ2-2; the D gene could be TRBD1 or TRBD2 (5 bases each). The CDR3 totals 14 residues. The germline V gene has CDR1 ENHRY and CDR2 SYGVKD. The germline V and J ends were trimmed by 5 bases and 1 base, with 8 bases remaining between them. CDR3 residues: CAISRDRNTGELFF. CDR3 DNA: TGTGCCATCAGTCGGGACCGGAACACCGGGGAGCTGTTTTTT.

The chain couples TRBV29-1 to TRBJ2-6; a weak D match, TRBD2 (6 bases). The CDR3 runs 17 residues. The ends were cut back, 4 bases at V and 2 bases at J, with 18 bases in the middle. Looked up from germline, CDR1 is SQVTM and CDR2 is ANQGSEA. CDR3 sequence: CSVVGTGGLAGANVLTF. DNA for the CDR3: TGCAGCGTTGTTGGAACCGGGGGTCTTGCTGGGGCCAACGTCCTGACTTTC. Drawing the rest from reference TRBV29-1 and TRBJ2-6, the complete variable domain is SAVISQKPSRDICQRGTSLTIQCQVDSQVTMMFWYRQQPGQSLTLIATANQGSEATYESGFVIDKFPISRPNLTFSTLTVSNMSPEDSSIYLCSVVGTGGLAGANVLTFGAGSRLTVL.

The CDR3 coding sequence is TGTGCCAGCAGCTTATTCAGGCTCTCCTACGAGCAGTACTTC. The encoded protein is CASSLFRLSYEQYF. The chain is built from TRBV7-2 and TRBJ2-7, with D uncertain. The CDR3 is 14 residues long. Germline CDR1 is SGHTA and CDR2 is FQGNSA. The ends were cut back, 2 bases at V and 0 bases at J, with 8 bases in the middle.

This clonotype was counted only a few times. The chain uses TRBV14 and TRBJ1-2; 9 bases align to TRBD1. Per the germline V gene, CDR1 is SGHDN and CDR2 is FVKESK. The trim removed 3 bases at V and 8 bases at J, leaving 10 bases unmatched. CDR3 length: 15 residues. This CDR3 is CASSQGTGLFDGYTF. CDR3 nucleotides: TGTGCCAGCAGCCAGGGGACAGGGCTATTTGACGGCTACACCTTC. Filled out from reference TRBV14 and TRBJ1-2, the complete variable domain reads EAGVTQFPSHSVIEKGQTVTLRCDPISGHDNLYWYRRVMGKEIKFLLHFVKESKQDESGMPNNRFLAERTGGTYSTLKVQPAELEDSGVYFCASSQGTGLFDGYTFGSGTRLTVV.

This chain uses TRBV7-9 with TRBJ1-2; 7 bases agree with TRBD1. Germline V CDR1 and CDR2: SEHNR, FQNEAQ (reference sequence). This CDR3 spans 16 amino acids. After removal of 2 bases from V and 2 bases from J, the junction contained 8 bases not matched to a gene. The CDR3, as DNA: TGTGCCAGCAGCTTATCCACGGACAGGAGAAACTATGGCTACACCTTC. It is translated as CASSLSTDRRNYGYTF.

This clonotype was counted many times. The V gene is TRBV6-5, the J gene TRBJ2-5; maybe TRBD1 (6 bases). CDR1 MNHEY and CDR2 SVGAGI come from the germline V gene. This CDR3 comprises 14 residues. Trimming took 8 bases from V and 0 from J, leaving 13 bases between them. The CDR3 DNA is TGTGCCAGCCAACAGGGCAGTAACCAAGAGACCCAGTACTTC. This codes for CASQQGSNQETQYF.

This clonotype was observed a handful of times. As DNA, the CDR3 is TGTGCCAGCACCCCAACCCGGGGTCTGAACACTGAAGCTTTCTTT. Translated, it gives CASTPTRGLNTEAFF. This rearrangement joins TRBV7-9 to TRBJ1-1, with no clear D. Trimming took off 7 bases at V and 0 bases at J, with 15 bases between the two ends. This CDR3 contains 15 residues. The germline V gene has CDR1 SEHNR and CDR2 FQNEAQ (reference sequence).

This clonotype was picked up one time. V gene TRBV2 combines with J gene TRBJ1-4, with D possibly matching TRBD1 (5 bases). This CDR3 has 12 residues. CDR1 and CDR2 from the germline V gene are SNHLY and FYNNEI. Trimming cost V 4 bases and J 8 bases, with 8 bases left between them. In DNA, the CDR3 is TGTGCCAGCAGTGGACAGACCGAAAAACTGTTTTTT. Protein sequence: CASSGQTEKLFF.

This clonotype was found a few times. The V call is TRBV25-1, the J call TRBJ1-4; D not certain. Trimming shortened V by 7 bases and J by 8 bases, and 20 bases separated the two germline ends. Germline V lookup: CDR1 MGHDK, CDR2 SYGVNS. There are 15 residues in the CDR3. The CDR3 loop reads CASTSGSPGREKLFF. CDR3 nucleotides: TGTGCCAGCACAAGCGGGTCTCCGGGTAGGGAAAAACTGTTTTTT.

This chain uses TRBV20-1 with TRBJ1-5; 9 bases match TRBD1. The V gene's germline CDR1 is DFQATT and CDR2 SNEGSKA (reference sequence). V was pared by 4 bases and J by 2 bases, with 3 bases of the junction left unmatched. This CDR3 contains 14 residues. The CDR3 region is CSATWTGGNQPQHF. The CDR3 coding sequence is TGCAGTGCTACCTGGACAGGGGGCAATCAGCCCCAGCATTTT.

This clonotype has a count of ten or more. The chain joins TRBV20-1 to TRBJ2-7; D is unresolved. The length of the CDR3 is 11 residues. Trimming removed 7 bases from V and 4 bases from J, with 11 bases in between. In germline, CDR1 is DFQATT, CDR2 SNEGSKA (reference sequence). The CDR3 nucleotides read TGCAGTGGAAAGAATGCGTACGAGCAGTACTTC. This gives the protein CSGKNAYEQYF.

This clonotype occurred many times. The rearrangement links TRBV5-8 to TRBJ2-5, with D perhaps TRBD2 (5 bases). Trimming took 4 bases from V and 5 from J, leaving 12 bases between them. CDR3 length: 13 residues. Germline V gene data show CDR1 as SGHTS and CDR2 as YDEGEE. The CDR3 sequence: CASSADWRETQYF. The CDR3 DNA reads TGTGCCAGCAGCGCGGACTGGCGGGAGACCCAGTACTTC.

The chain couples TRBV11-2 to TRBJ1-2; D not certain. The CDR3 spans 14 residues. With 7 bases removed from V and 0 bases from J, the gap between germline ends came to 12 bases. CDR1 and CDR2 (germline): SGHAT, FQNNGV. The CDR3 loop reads CASTAGTSNYGYTF. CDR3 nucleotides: TGTGCCAGCACTGCGGGCACTTCTAACTATGGCTACACCTTC.

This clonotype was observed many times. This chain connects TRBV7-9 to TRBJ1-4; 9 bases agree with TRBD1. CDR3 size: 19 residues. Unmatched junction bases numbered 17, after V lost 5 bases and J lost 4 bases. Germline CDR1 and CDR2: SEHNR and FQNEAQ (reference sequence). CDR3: CASSQTGTGIRGDNEKLFF. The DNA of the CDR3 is TGTGCCAGCAGCCAGACCGGGACAGGGATCAGAGGGGATAATGAAAAACTGTTTTTT.

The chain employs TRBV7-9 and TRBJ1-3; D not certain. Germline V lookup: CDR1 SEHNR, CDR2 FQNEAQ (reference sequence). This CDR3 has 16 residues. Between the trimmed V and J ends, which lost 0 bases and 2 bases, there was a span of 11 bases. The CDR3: CASSLAGTFTGNTIYF. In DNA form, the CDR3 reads TGTGCCAGCAGCTTAGCCGGAACCTTCACTGGAAACACCATATATTTT.

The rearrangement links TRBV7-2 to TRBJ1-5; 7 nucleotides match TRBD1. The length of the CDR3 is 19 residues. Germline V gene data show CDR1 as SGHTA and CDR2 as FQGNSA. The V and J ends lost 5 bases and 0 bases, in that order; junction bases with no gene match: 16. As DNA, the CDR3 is TGTGCCAGCAGCCCCCATGAAGCACAGGGGCCGATTAGCAATCAGCCCCAGCATTTT. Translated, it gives CASSPHEAQGPISNQPQHF.

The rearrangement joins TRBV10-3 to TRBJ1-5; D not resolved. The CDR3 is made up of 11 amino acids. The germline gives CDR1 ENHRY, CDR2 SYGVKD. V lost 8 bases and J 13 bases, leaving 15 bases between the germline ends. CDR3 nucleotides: TGTGCCATCTCGCGGGCTGCAAATCAGCATTTT. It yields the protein CAISRAANQHF.